This record concerns one T cell receptor beta chain sequence. Its antigen is as yet unknown. The CDR3 is made up of 18 amino acids. The germline CDR1 and CDR2 sequences are MNHNY and SVGAGI (reference sequence). V was pared by 6 bases and J by 6 bases, with 19 bases of the junction left unmatched. A 5'RACE template-switching step, the method used to make TCR cDNA, added a universal primer site and UMIs. A single record per CDR3 protein comes from TCRdb applying MiXCR to the 5' RACE reads. Of about 130,000 distinct CDR3 sequences in the sample, approximately 8.4% are singletons; the top ten hold almost 40%. The data stem from a study of T cells after yellow fever vaccination. Study outcomes and limitations: The appearance of a small share of clonotypes in both CD4 and CD8 compartments was observed. Any FACS-sorted repertoire could hold abundant clonotypes that contaminate it from the bulk population.

The source of this sequence is a young man who received the YFV17D yellow fever vaccine. J is TRBJ2-2 and V is TRBV6-6; 7 bases align to TRBD1. This sample comprised CD8+ T cells sorted from PBMCs, obtained on the day of the yellow fever booster vaccination. The CDR3, as DNA: TGTGCCAGCAGGCAGGGTGGAGGTCGTCAAACAGGGGCCGGGGAGCTGTTTTTT. Its translation is CASRQGGGRQTGAGELFF.